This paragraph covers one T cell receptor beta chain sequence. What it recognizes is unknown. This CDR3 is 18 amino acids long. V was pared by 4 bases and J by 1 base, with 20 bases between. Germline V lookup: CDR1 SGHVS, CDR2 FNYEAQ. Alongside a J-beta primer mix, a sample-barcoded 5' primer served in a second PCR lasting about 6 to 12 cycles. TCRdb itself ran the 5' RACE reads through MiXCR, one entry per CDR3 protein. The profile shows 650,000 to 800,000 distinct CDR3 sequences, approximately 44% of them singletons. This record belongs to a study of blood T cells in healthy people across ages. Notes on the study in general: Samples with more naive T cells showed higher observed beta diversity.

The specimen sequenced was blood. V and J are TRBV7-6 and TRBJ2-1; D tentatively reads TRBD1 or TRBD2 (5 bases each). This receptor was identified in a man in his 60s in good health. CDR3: CASSSGSRGLGSYNEQFF. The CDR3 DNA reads TGTGCCAGCAGCTCCGGGTCGAGGGGATTGGGTTCCTACAATGAGCAGTTCTTC.